This TCR beta chain is from a study of post-analysis software for immune sequencing data. The wider study: Disease courses included relapsing-remitting, secondary progressive and progressive-relapsing multiple sclerosis. The study's findings and limits: Strong same-batch co-clustering of samples appeared with F measure clustering. Patients used five TRBV segments, including TRBV5-6, TRBV5-1 and TRBV20-1, more often than controls.

Details on this clonotype: Its cognate antigen is unknown.

This CDR3 has 14 amino acids. Per germline, CDR1 MDHEN and CDR2 SYDVKM. Presence of unique molecular identifiers characterized the TCR beta cDNA libraries. TCRdb reprocessed the PCR reads via MiXCR and lists one record per CDR3 protein. Of about 760,000 distinct CDR3 sequences listed, roughly 27% are singletons. The chain recombines TRBV28 with TRBJ2-5, with D perhaps matching TRBD1 (6 bases). The J call may be faulty, since TRBJ2-7 better matches the DNA end. Sequencing input: blood. The origin of this receptor is a girl aged 5 to 17 with multiple sclerosis. The CDR3: CASRRQAISYEQYF. The CDR3 bases are TGTGCCAGCAGAAGACAGGCCATCTCCTACGAGCAGTACTTC.